Below, 30 T cell receptor beta chains from the same sample are listed, as sequenced in a study of T cells in Graves' hyperthyroidism and ophthalmopathy. RNA transcripts were the template for amplifying TCR beta CDR3 regions. The primer set for the first-round RT-PCR of the TCR CDR3 was HTBI. MiXCR, applied by TCRdb to the multiplex PCR reads, yields one record per CDR3 protein. The data show about 600,000 distinct CDR3 sequences, 13% to 15% seen once. Specimen: blood. These receptors were taken from a woman aged 18-29 years with Graves' ophthalmopathy.

This clonotype was seen just once. The chain joins TRBV28 to TRBJ2-1; 10 bases fit TRBD2. Per the germline V gene, CDR1 is MDHEN and CDR2 is SYDVKM. V gave up 1 base and J gave up 10 bases; unmatched junction bases: 10. The CDR3 length is 16 residues. CDR3 DNA sequence: TGTGCCAGCAGTTTATCCCGGGCTAGCGGGAGTGGGGAGCAGTTCTTC. Residues: CASSLSRASGSGEQFF.

Many counts were recorded for this clonotype. The gene calls are TRBV29-1 and TRBJ2-7; 9 nucleotides line up with TRBD2. The CDR3 totals 14 residues. The V and J ends lost 3 bases and 5 bases, in that order; junction bases with no gene match: 8. Germline V gene lookup returns CDR1 SQVTM and CDR2 ANQGSEA. The CDR3 DNA follows: TGCAGCGTTGACGTTAGCGGGAGTAGAAACGAGCAGTACTTC. It specifies CSVDVSGSRNEQYF.

The chain uses TRBV19 and TRBJ1-3; 8 bases map to TRBD1. Germline lookup yields CDR1 LNHDA and CDR2 SQIVND (reference sequence). Unmatched junction bases numbered 10, after V lost 5 bases and J lost 4 bases. The CDR3 has 16 residues. CDR3 bases: TGTGCCAGTAGTCCTAGTTGGACAGGGAGCGGAAACACCATATATTTT. Translation gives CASSPSWTGSGNTIYF.

This clonotype was seen ten or more times. The V gene is TRBV12-3 or TRBV12-4, the J gene TRBJ2-1, with D maybe TRBD2 (7 bases). The V end was cut by 5 bases, the J end by 12 bases, with 17 bases between. The length of the CDR3 is 13 residues. CDR3 region: CASSPTRGGVQFF. The CDR3 region has the DNA TGTGCCAGCAGTCCCACGAGGGGGGGCGTGCAGTTCTTC.

This clonotype was seen at least ten times. This chain links TRBV27 with TRBJ1-1; perhaps TRBD1 as D (5 bases). Trimming removed 5 bases at V and 11 bases at J, with 24 bases between. Germline loops: CDR1 MNHEY, CDR2 SMNVEV (reference sequence). The CDR3 extends over 15 amino acids. CDR3: CASSPSRGALLRAFF. The CDR3, as DNA: TGTGCCAGCAGTCCCTCCCGGGGCGCTCTGCTTCGGGCTTTCTTT.

V gene TRBV6-2 or TRBV6-3 combines with J gene TRBJ2-4; the match to TRBD2 covers 11 bases. In germline, CDR1 is MNHEY, CDR2 SVGEGT. The CDR3 consists of 17 residues. Trimming took 0 bases from V and 6 from J; bases not matched to a gene: 7. Here the CDR3 DNA reads TGTGCCAGCAGTTACTCTACTAGCGGGAGTGAGGGAAACATTCAGTACTTC. Its translation is CASSYSTSGSEGNIQYF.

DNA for the CDR3: TGCAGTGCTAACCCCGGGACTAGCGGGCACTACGAGCAGTACTTC. Its protein is CSANPGTSGHYEQYF. This chain connects TRBV20-1 to TRBJ2-7; 12 bases match TRBD2. CDR1 and CDR2 (germline): DFQATT, SNEGSKA (reference sequence). The CDR3 spans 15 residues. Unmatched junction bases numbered 7, after V lost 4 bases and J lost 3 bases.

This clonotype was counted many times. The chain uses TRBV7-3 and TRBJ2-7; TRBD2 is a possible D gene (5 bases). V lost 5 bases, J lost 3 bases, and 14 bases lay in between. The CDR3 consists of 14 residues. In germline, CDR1 is SGHTA, CDR2 FQGTGA. The CDR3 protein is CASSPMAGRYEQYF. The CDR3 bases are TGTGCCAGCAGCCCTATGGCGGGCCGCTACGAGCAGTACTTC.

At least ten counts were recorded for this clonotype. V usage is TRBV7-8 and J usage is TRBJ2-7; 14 nucleotides line up with TRBD2. Germline loops: CDR1 SGHVS, CDR2 FQNEAQ. The CDR3 loop spans 19 amino acids. J gave up 2 bases and V 5 bases, and 14 bases lay outside the gene matches. Written as DNA, the CDR3 is TGTGCCAGCAGCAATCGACTAGCGGGAGGGCCGTCTAACACCTACGAGCAGTACTTC. Protein sequence: CASSNRLAGGPSNTYEQYF.

This clonotype has only a few counts. The chain links TRBV7-6 to TRBJ1-1, with TRBD1 matching 8 bases. This CDR3 spans 12 amino acids. The J segment lost 9 bases and the V segment lost 5 bases, leaving 5 bases of the junction unmatched. The germline V gene encodes CDR1 SGHVS and CDR2 FNYEAQ. The CDR3 region has the DNA TGTGCCAGCAGCAGTGACAGGGGACAAGCTTTCTTT. Translated, it gives CASSSDRGQAFF.

This clonotype came up many times. The V and J genes are TRBV12-3 or TRBV12-4 and TRBJ2-7; 8 nucleotides align to TRBD1. This CDR3 has 13 amino acids. V was pared by 6 bases and J by 7 bases, with 8 bases of the junction left unmatched. CDR3 nucleotide sequence: TGTGCCAGCAGGGACAGGGTTCTTAGGGAGCAGTACTTC. Residues: CASRDRVLREQYF.

V usage is TRBV2 and J usage is TRBJ1-5; D may be TRBD1 (6 bases). The germline V gene encodes CDR1 SNHLY and CDR2 FYNNEI. This CDR3 has 14 amino acids. With 6 bases removed from V and 2 bases from J, the gap between germline ends came to 11 bases. The CDR3 region is CASRRGAGNQPQHF. The CDR3 DNA follows: TGTGCCAGCAGGCGGGGGGCTGGCAATCAGCCCCAGCATTTT.

In its sample, this clonotype was seen many times. The CDR3 is CASSRIKVTEAFF. The CDR3 DNA sequence: TGTGCCAGCAGCCGAATAAAGGTGACTGAAGCTTTCTTT. The V and J genes are TRBV7-9 and TRBJ1-1; D uncertain. The germline gives CDR1 SEHNR, CDR2 FQNEAQ (reference sequence). V shed 5 bases and J shed 5 bases, with 12 bases lying between them. The CDR3 contains 13 residues.

With regard to this clonotype: Compared with germline, one end of the junction differs, possibly owing to a read error. V is TRBV5-6 and J is TRBJ2-1; TRBD2 matches at 8 bases. CDR3 length: 15 residues. Germline V lookup: CDR1 SGHDT, CDR2 YYEEEE. The CDR3 DNA is TGTGCCAGCAGCTTAGCGGGAGCTTCCTACAATGAGCGGTTCTTC. This encodes CASSLAGASYNERFF. Full variable domain (missing parts from reference TRBV5-6 and TRBJ2-1): DAGVTQSPTHLIKTRGQQVTLRCSPKSGHDTVSWYQQALGQGPQFIFQYYEEEERQRGNFPDRFSGHQFPNYSSELNVNALLLGDSALYLCASSLAGASYNERFFGPGTRLTVL.

Worth noting for this clonotype: One junction end disagrees with the germline gene, perhaps due to a read error. The chain employs TRBV4-2 and TRBJ1-2, with D perhaps TRBD1 (5 bases). CDR1 and CDR2 from the germline V gene are LGHNA and YNFKEQ. CDR3 size: 14 residues. The CDR3: CASGQTGRVDGYTF. Here the CDR3 DNA reads TGTGCCAGCGGCCAAACGGGCAGGGTCGATGGCTACACCTTC.

Note on this clonotype: A much more abundant neighbour one base away suggests this may be a read error. The rearrangement joins TRBV12-3 or TRBV12-4 to TRBJ2-7; D may be TRBD2 (5 bases). The V end lost 10 bases, the J end lost 3 bases, and 16 bases lay between the germline ends. CDR3 length equals 13 residues. As DNA, the CDR3 is TGTGCCATTCCCGGGGATAAGGGCTACGAGCAGTACTTC. Translated, it gives CAIPGDKGYEQYF.

V and J are TRBV20-1 and TRBJ2-3; TRBD2 matches at 10 bases. CDR1 DFQATT and CDR2 SNEGSKA come from the germline V gene (reference sequence). The length of the CDR3 is 15 residues. V was pared by 5 bases and J by 1 base, with 6 bases of the junction left unmatched. CDR3 sequence reads: CSAYSGTSGTDTQYF. The CDR3 nucleotides are TGCAGTGCTTATTCCGGGACTAGCGGCACAGATACGCAGTATTTT.

The chain couples TRBV7-8 to TRBJ2-1; 7 bases are shared with TRBD2. Unmatched junction bases numbered 12, after V lost 3 bases and J lost 7 bases. The germline V gene has CDR1 SGHVS and CDR2 FQNEAQ. The CDR3 runs 16 residues. CDR3 nucleotide sequence: TGTGCCAGCAGCTTTTCACTAGCGCTACCGAGAAATGAGCAGTTCTTC. It specifies CASSFSLALPRNEQFF.

At least ten counts were recorded for this clonotype. J is TRBJ2-5 and V is TRBV28, with unresolved D. Germline loops: CDR1 MDHEN, CDR2 SYDVKM. Trimming took 5 bases from V and 5 from J, leaving 9 bases between them. The CDR3 has 12 amino acids. CDR3 sequence reads: CASSPARETQYF. CDR3 in DNA: TGTGCCAGCAGTCCCGCCCGCGAGACCCAGTACTTC.

The chain couples TRBV27 to TRBJ1-1; TRBD1 might be the D (5 bases). Trimming took 6 bases from V and 5 from J, leaving 13 bases between them. Germline CDR1 reads MNHEY; CDR2 reads SMNVEV (reference sequence). CDR3 length: 13 residues. The CDR3 here is CASRPGRVTEAFF. Written as DNA, the CDR3 is TGTGCCAGCAGGCCAGGGAGGGTAACTGAAGCTTTCTTT.

The chain joins TRBV3-1 to TRBJ1-6, with 7 bases fitting TRBD1. V lost 1 base and J lost 11; bases outside the gene matches: 11. This CDR3 contains 16 residues. CDR1 is LGHDT, CDR2 YNNKEL, per germline (reference sequence). CDR3 DNA: TGTGCCAGCAGCCAAGTTGAGGCCAGGGGGGGAACACCCCTCCACTTT. Its translation: CASSQVEARGGTPLHF.

This clonotype was recorded many times. The chain uses TRBV12-3 or TRBV12-4 and TRBJ2-2, with 9 positions matching TRBD2. J was trimmed by 4 bases and V by 7 bases; bases with no gene match: 7. This CDR3 has 15 residues. This CDR3 is CASTFSGSGTGELFF. The CDR3 DNA follows: TGTGCCAGCACCTTTAGCGGGAGTGGCACCGGGGAGCTGTTTTTT.

This clonotype was picked up a small number of times. This chain links TRBV7-9 with TRBJ1-5, with D tentatively TRBD1 (5 bases). The CDR3 has 16 residues. V was pared by 5 bases and J by 0 bases, with 14 bases between. Per the germline V gene, CDR1 is SEHNR and CDR2 is FQNEAQ (reference sequence). In DNA, the CDR3 is TGTGCCAGCAGCCCAGGGTGGCTGGGTAGCAATCAGCCCCAGCATTTT. Its translation: CASSPGWLGSNQPQHF.

The chain is built from TRBV3-1 and TRBJ1-2; 8 nucleotides match TRBD1. This CDR3 spans 14 amino acids. The J segment lost 6 bases and the V segment lost 4 bases, leaving 7 bases of the junction unmatched. CDR1 and CDR2 from the germline V gene are LGHDT and YNNKEL (reference sequence). The CDR3 DNA is TGTGCCAGCAGCCTCCAGGGGGCCTGGGATGGCTACACCTTC. Encoded protein: CASSLQGAWDGYTF.

The chain links TRBV6-2 or TRBV6-3 to TRBJ2-7; 12 bases agree with TRBD1. CDR1 MNHEY and CDR2 SVGEGT come from the germline V gene. V lost 6 bases and J lost 5; bases outside the gene matches: 11. This CDR3 is 16 amino acids long. For the CDR3, the DNA is TGTGCCAGCAGACCGCCGGGGACAGGGGGCTTAAACGAGCAGTACTTC. Translating it yields CASRPPGTGGLNEQYF.

This clonotype was observed many times. This chain links TRBV30 with TRBJ2-4; 7 bases agree with TRBD2. The CDR3 loop spans 15 amino acids. V lost 0 bases to trimming and J lost 8 bases; unmatched junction nucleotides: 10. The V gene's germline CDR1 is GTSNPN and CDR2 SVGIG (reference sequence). Written as DNA, the CDR3 is TGTGCCTGGAGTGTGGGCGGGAGAAGGAGGGACATTCAGTACTTC. Translated: CAWSVGGRRRDIQYF.

This clonotype was recorded at least ten times. V usage is TRBV5-6 and J usage is TRBJ2-1; 10 bases align to TRBD1. The CDR3 has 14 residues. Unmatched junction bases numbered 7, after V lost 3 bases and J lost 10 bases. Germline-derived CDR1 and CDR2 are SGHDT and YYEEEE. In nucleotides, the CDR3 is TGTGCCAGCAGCTCGGGACAGGGGTATCAAGAGCAGTTCTTC. It translates to CASSSGQGYQEQFF.

This clonotype has a handful of counts. The V and J genes are TRBV4-1 and TRBJ2-7; D may be TRBD2 (7 bases). Trimming cost V 4 bases and J 2 bases, with 12 bases left between them. This CDR3 region has 14 residues. Germline-derived CDR1 and CDR2 are MGHRA and YSYEKL. CDR3 bases: TGCGCCAGCAGCCTCGGGGGGCCAGCCTACGAGCAGTACTTC. It is translated as CASSLGGPAYEQYF.

V usage is TRBV5-6 and J usage is TRBJ2-1, with 8 bases aligning to TRBD1. CDR1 is SGHDT, CDR2 YYEEEE, per germline. J was trimmed by 2 bases and V by 2 bases; bases with no gene match: 9. This CDR3 contains 17 residues. The CDR3 nucleotides read TGTGCCAGCAGCTTTCCGGACAGGGCCCTCCCCTACAATGAGCAGTTCTTC. Residues: CASSFPDRALPYNEQFF.

This clonotype was recorded a few times. V usage is TRBV28 and J usage is TRBJ1-2; 7 bases fit TRBD1. The CDR3 sequence is 13 residues long. The V gene's germline CDR1 is MDHEN and CDR2 SYDVKM. V dropped 8 bases and J dropped 5; count of bases not matched to a gene: 8. The CDR3: CASEEGAAYGYTF. Written as DNA, the CDR3 is TGTGCCAGCGAGGAGGGGGCGGCATATGGCTACACCTTC.